This T cell receptor (beta chain) was observed in a study of breast tumors, draining lymph nodes, adjacent tissues. Study-wide results and caveats: Findings are consistent with lymph node origin and intratumoral expansion of most tumor T cells. Tumor T cell lymph node origin was a supported hypothesis, not proven. Tumor TCR diversity was below lymph nodes but above nontumor tissue.

TCRdb re-derived calls from the multiplex PCR reads in MiXCR, one entry per CDR3 protein. The repertoire holds 200,000 to 300,000 distinct CDR3 sequences, under 35% seen once, with more than 0.85% in the top ten. Axillary draining lymph nodes of breast cancer patients supplied the node samples. Concerning this clonotype itself: No antigen is known for it.

V trimming: 5 bases; J trimming: 4 bases; junction bases outside the gene matches: 8. CDR3 length: 16 amino acids. Germline values: CDR1 PRHDT, CDR2 FYEKMQ (reference sequence). This clonotype was obtained from a female donor with breast cancer. Some clones in this sample may be carry-over from other donors' samples. The chain joins TRBV13 to TRBJ1-3; TRBD1 matches at 10 bases. Material: axillary lymph node tissue. CDR3 sequence (DNA): TGTGCCAGCAGCGTGCCGGGACAGGGGACCGGAAACACCATATATTTT. This sequence encodes CASSVPGQGTGNTIYF.